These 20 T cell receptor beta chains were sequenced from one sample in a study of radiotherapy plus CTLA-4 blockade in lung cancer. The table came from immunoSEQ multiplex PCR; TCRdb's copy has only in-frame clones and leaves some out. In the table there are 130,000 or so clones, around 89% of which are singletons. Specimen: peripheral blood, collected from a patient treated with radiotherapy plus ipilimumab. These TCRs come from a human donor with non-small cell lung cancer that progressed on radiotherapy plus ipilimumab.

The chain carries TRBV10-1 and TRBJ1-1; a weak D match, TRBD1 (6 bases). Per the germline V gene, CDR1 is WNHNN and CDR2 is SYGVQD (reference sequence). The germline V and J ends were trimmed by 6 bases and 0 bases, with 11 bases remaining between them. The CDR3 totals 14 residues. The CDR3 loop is CASSRDIMNTEAFF. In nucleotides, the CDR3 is TGCGCCAGCAGCCGGGACATAATGAACACTGAAGCTTTCTTT.

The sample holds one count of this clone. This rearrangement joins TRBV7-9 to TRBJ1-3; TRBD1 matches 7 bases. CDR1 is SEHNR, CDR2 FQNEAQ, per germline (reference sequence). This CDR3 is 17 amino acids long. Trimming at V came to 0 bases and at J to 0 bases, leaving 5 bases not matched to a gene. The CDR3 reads CASSLAKDRDSGNTIYF. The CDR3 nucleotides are TGTGCCAGCAGCTTAGCGAAAGACAGGGACTCTGGAAACACCATATATTTT.

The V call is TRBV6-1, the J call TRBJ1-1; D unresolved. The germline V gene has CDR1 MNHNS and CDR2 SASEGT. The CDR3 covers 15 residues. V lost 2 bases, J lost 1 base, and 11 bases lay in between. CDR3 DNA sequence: TGTGCCAGCAGTGAACGGGCACCCGGGAACACTGAAGCTTTCTTT. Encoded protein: CASSERAPGNTEAFF.

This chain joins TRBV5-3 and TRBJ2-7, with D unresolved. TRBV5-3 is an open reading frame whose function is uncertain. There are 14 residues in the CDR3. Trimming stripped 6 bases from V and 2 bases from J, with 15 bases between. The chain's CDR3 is CARIPPGPPYEQYF. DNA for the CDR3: TGTGCCAGAATTCCCCCGGGCCCCCCCTACGAGCAGTACTTC.

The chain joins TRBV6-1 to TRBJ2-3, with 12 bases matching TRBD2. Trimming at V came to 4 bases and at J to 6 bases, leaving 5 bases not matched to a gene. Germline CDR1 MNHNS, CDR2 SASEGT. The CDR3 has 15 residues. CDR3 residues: CASSARLAGADTQYF. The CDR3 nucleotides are TGTGCCAGCAGTGCGAGACTAGCGGGGGCGGATACGCAGTATTTT.

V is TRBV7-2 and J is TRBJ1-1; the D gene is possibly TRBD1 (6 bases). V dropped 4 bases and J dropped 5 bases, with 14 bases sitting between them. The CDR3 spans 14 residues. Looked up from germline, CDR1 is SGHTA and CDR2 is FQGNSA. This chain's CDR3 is CASSSSRGWTEAFF. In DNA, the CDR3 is TGTGCCAGCAGCTCCAGCAGGGGTTGGACTGAAGCTTTCTTT. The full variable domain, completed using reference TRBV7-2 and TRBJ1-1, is GAGVSQSPSNKVTEKGKDVELRCDPISGHTALYWYRQSLGQGLEFLIYFQGNSAPDKSGLPSDRFSAERTGGSVSTLTIQRTQQEDSAVYLCASSSSRGWTEAFFGQGTRLTVV.

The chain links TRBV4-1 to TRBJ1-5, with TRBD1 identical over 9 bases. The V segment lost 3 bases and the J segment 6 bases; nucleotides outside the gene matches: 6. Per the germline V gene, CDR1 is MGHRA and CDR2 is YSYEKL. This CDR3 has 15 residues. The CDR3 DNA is TGCGCCAGCAGCCACGGACAGGGGCTTACTCAGCCCCAGCATTTT. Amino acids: CASSHGQGLTQPQHF.

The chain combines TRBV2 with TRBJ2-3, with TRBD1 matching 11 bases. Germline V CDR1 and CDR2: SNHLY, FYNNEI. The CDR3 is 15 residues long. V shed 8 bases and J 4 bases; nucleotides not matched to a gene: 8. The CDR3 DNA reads TGTGCCAGCTCGCGGACAGGGGGCATCCCAGATACGCAGTATTTT. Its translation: CASSRTGGIPDTQYF.

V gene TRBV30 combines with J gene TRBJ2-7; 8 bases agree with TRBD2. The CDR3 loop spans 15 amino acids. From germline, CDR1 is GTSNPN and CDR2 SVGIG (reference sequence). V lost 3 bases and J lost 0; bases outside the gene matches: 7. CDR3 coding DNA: TGTGCCTGGAGCTCCATAGCGGGGAGCTCCTACGAGCAGTACTTC. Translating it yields CAWSSIAGSSYEQYF.

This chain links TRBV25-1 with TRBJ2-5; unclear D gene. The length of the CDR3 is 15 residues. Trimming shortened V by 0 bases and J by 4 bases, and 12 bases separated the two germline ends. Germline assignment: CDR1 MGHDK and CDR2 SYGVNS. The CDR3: CASSEYLDIAETQYF. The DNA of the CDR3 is TGTGCCAGCAGTGAATATCTAGACATAGCAGAGACCCAGTACTTC.

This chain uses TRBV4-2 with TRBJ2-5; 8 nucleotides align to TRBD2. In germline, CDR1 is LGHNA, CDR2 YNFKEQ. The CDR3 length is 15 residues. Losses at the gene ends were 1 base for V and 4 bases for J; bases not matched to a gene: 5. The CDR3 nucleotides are TGTGCCAGCAGCCAAGCGGGAGGGCCGGGAGAGACCCAGTACTTC. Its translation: CASSQAGGPGETQYF.

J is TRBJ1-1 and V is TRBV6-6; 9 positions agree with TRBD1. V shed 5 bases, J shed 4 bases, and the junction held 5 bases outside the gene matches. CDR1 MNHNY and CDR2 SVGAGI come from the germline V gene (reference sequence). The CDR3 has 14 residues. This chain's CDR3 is CASSQPDRGTEAFF. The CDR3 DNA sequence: TGTGCCAGCAGTCAACCGGACAGGGGCACTGAAGCTTTCTTT.

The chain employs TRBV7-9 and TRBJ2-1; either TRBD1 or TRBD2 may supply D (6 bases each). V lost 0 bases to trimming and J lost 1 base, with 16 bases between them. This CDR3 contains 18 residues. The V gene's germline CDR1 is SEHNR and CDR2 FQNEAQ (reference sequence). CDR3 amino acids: CASSLAPGRGPSYNEQFF. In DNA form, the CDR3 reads TGTGCCAGCAGCTTAGCTCCTGGCCGGGGGCCTTCCTACAATGAGCAGTTCTTC.

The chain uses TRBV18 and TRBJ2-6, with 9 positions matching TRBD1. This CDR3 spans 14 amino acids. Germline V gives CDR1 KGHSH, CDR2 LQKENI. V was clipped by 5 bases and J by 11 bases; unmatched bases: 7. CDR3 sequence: CASSTSGTGHVLTF. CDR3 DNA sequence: TGTGCCAGCTCAACGTCCGGGACAGGGCACGTCCTGACTTTC.

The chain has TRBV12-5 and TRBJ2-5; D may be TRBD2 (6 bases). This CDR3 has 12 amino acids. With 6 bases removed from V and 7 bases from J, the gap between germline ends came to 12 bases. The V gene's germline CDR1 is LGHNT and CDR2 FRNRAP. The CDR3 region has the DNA TGTGCTAGTGGCATGGATAGCGGGACCCAGTACTTC. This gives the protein CASGMDSGTQYF. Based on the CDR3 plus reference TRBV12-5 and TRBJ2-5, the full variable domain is DARVTQTPRHKVTEMGQEVTMRCQPILGHNTVFWYRQTMMQGLELLAYFRNRAPLDDSGMPKDRFSAEMPDATLATLKIQPSEPRDSAVYFCASGMDSGTQYFGPGTRLLVL.

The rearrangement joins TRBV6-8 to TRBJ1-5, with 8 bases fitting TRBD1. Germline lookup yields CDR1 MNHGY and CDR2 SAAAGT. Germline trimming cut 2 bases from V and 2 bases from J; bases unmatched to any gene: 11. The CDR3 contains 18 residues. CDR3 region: CASSYPGRGRGGNQPQHF. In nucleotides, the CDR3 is TGTGCCAGCAGTTACCCCGGCAGGGGGCGCGGTGGCAATCAGCCCCAGCATTTT.

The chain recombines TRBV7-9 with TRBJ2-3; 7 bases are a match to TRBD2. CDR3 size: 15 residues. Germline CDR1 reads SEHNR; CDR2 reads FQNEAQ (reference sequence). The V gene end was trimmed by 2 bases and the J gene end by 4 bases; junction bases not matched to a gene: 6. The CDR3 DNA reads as TGTGCCAGCAGCTTATCAGTAGCGGGCGCAGATACGCAGTATTTT. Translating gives CASSLSVAGADTQYF.

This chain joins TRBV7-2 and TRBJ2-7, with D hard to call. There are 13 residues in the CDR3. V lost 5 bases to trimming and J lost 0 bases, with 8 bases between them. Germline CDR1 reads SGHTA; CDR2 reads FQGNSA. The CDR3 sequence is CASSHAVSYEQYF. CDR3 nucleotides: TGTGCCAGCAGCCACGCCGTCTCCTACGAGCAGTACTTC.

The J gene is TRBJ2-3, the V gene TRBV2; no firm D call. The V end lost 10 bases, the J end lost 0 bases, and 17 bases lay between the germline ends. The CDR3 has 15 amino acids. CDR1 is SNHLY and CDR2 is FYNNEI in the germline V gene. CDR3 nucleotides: TGTGCCAACCGCCAGGAGCCCACTAGCACAGATACGCAGTATTTT. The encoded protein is CANRQEPTSTDTQYF.

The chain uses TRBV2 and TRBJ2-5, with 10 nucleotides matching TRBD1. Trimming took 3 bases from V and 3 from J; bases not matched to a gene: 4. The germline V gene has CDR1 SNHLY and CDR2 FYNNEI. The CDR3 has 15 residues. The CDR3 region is CASSEDRGYEETQYF. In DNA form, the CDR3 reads TGTGCCAGCAGTGAGGACAGGGGGTATGAAGAGACCCAGTACTTC. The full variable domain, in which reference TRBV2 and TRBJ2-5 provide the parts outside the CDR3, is EPEVTQTPSHQVTQMGQEVILRCVPISNHLYFYWYRQILGQKVEFLVSFYNNEISEKSEIFDDQFSVERPDGSNFTLKIRSTKLEDSAMYFCASSEDRGYEETQYFGPGTRLLVL.